These 5 T cell receptor beta chains were all obtained from the same sample, sequenced in a study of T cell repertoires in cytomegalovirus infection. These TCRs are of unknown antigen specificity. TCRdb analysed the reads with MiXCR anew, one entry per CDR3 protein. The top ten clones hold over 10% of a sample with 650,000 to 900,000 distinct CDR3 sequences, 32% of them seen once. The sequenced sample was cultured CD8+ T cells from PBMCs, obtained from culture after CMV antigen stimulation. Receptors were obtained from a human donor in good health (CMV status not recorded). Some clones in this sample may be carry-over from other donors' samples.

Worth noting for this clonotype: Just one base apart from a much larger clone, this may be a read error. The chain recombines TRBV6-8 with TRBJ1-5, with D maybe TRBD1 (5 bases). Germline V gene data show CDR1 as MNHGY and CDR2 as SAAAGT. V shed 5 bases and J shed 6 bases, with 20 bases lying between them. This CDR3 contains 16 residues. The CDR3 nucleotides read TGTGCCAGCAGTGGGGACGTAGGGGAAAGGGGTCAGCCCCAGCATTTT. Amino acid sequence: CASSGDVGERGQPQHF.

This clonotype was seen only a few times. The rearrangement joins TRBV9 to TRBJ1-4; 8 positions agree with TRBD1. Germline V lookup: CDR1 SGDLS, CDR2 YYNGEE. V lost 0 bases, J lost 8 bases, and 3 bases stayed unmatched. There are 14 residues in the CDR3. The CDR3: CASSVVGQDEKLFF. The CDR3 region has the DNA TGTGCCAGCAGCGTAGTGGGACAGGACGAAAAACTGTTTTTT.

This clonotype was recorded a few times. The J gene is TRBJ2-3, the V gene TRBV7-9, with D perhaps TRBD2 (5 bases). This CDR3 has 15 amino acids. In germline, CDR1 is SEHNR, CDR2 FQNEAQ (reference sequence). The germline V and J ends were trimmed by 3 bases and 0 bases, with 10 bases remaining between them. The CDR3, as DNA: TGTGCCAGCAGCTTCGGACTGGCTAGCACAGATACGCAGTATTTT. The encoded protein is CASSFGLASTDTQYF.

This clonotype has a count of ten or more. The rearrangement joins TRBV7-6 to TRBJ2-1, with D possibly matching TRBD1 (6 bases). CDR1 is SGHVS and CDR2 is FNYEAQ in the germline V gene. The CDR3 loop spans 15 amino acids. The germline V and J ends were trimmed by 5 bases and 7 bases, with 18 bases remaining between them. Here the CDR3 reads CASSHLASRGNEQFF. Written as DNA, the CDR3 is TGTGCCAGCAGCCATTTGGCGTCTAGGGGGAATGAGCAGTTCTTC.

This clonotype was seen a handful of times. The rearrangement uses TRBV12-3 or TRBV12-4 and TRBJ2-1; D not certain. The CDR3 length is 10 residues. The germline V and J ends were trimmed by 2 bases and 9 bases, with 2 bases remaining between them. This chain's CDR3 is CASSLIEQFF. CDR3 nucleotides: TGTGCCAGCAGTTTAATTGAGCAGTTCTTC.